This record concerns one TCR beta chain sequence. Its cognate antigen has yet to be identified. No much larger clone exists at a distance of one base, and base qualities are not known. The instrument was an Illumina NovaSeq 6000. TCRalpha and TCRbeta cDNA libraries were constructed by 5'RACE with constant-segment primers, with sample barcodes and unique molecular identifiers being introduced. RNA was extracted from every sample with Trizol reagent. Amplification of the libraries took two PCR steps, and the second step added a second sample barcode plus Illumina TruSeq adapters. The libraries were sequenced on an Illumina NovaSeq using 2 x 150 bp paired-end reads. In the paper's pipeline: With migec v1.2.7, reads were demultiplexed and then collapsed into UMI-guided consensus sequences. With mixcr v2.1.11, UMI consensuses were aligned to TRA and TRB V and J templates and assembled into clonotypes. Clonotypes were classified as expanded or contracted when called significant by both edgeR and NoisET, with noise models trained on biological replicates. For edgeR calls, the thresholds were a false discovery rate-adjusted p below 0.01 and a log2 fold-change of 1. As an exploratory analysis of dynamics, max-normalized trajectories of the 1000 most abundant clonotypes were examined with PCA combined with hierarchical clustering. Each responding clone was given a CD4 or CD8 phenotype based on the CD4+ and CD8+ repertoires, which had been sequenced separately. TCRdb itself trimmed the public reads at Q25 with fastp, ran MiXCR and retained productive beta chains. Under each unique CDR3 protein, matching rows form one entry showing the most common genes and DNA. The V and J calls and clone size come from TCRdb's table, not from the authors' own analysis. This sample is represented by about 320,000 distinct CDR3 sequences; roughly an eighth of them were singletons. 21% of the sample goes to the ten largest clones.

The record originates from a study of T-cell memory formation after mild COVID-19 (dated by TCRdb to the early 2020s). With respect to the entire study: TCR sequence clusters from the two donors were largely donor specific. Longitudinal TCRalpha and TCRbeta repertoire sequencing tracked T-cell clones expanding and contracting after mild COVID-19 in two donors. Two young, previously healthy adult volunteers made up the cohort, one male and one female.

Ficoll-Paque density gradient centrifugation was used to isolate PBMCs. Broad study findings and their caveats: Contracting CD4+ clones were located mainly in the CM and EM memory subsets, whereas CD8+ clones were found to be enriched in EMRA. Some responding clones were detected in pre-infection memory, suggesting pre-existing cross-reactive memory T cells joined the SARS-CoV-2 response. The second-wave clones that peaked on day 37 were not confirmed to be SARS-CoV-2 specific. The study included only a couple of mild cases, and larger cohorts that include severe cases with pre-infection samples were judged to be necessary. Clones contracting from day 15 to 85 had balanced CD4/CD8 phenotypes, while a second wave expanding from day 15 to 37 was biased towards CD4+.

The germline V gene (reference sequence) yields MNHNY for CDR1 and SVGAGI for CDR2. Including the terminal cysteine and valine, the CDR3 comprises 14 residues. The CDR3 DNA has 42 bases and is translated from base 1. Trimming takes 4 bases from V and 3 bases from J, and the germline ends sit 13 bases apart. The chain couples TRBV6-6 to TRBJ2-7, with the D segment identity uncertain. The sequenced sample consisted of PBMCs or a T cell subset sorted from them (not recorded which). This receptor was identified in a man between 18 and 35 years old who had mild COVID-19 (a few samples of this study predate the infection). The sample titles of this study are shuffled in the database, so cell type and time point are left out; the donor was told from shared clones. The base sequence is TGTGCCAGCAGTTCATCGGACCGAGGCTACGAGCAGTACGTC. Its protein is CASSSSDRGYEQYV.